This T cell receptor beta chain was captured by sequencing in a study of T cells in Graves' hyperthyroidism and ophthalmopathy. TCR beta CDR3 regions were amplified from RNA transcripts. The TCR CDR3 was amplified in a first-round RT-PCR using the HTBI primer set. TCRdb independently ran MiXCR on the multiplex PCR reads; one entry per CDR3 protein. The sample lists roughly 600,000 distinct CDR3 sequences; 14% were seen once. V dropped 1 base and J dropped 6; count of bases not matched to a gene: 14. The CDR3 contains 18 residues. CDR1 and CDR2 (germline): SGHNT, YENEEA. Study results and caveats: Within blood appeared most thyroid clonotypes that had expanded above 0.001.

Ophthalmopathy cases met thresholds of Clinical Activity Score at least 3, NOSPECS grade at least 4 and duration under 3 months. Diagnostic assessment was based on clinical symptoms, serum thyroxine and TRAb, thyroid ultrasound and orbital computed tomography. Each 10 ml fresh peripheral blood draw supplied the PBMCs. The sample holds many counts of this clonotype. The antigen is unknown. Input material: blood. The TCR sequence derives from a woman aged 45 to 65 with Graves' ophthalmopathy. This sequence joins TRBV11-3 and TRBJ2-1; 8 bases map to TRBD2. As DNA, the CDR3 is TGTGCCAGCAGCTTAGGTTTTACGAGCGGGAGTCGGGCCAATGAGCAGTTCTTC. As protein: CASSLGFTSGSRANEQFF.